This T cell receptor beta chain comes out of a study of CD8 T cells in Susac syndrome. CDR3 length: 16 amino acids. The germline V and J ends were trimmed by 2 bases and 2 bases, with 13 bases remaining between them. Germline loops: CDR1 MNHEY, CDR2 SVGAGI. Random hexamers were used to reverse transcribe the RNA input (about 0.45 to 1 ug). TCRdb independently ran MiXCR on the immunoSEQ multiplex PCR reads; one entry per CDR3 protein. The sample lists about 90,000 distinct CDR3 sequences; about 93% were seen once. Healthy donors, matched for age and sex, constituted the control group. The sequence came from a human donor in good health. Sequencing was done on a sample of CD8+ T cells from PBMCs. The rearrangement uses TRBV6-5 and TRBJ2-1; D is possibly TRBD1 (6 bases). CDR3 region: CASSYGGDRAYNEQFF. The CDR3 bases are TGTGCCAGCAGTTACGGGGGCGATCGGGCCTACAATGAGCAGTTCTTC.